A single sample is the source of the 4 T cell receptor beta chains below, sequenced in a study of T cells in narcolepsy. Profiled with immunoSEQ multiplex PCR; TCRdb holds only in-frame clones, not every one. This table holds more than 20,000 clones, roughly nine tenths found once. Sequenced material: CD45RA- memory CD4+ T cells from PBMCs. These receptors all come from a human donor with narcolepsy.

V and J are TRBV18 and TRBJ1-1; TRBD1 aligns across 8 bases. The J segment lost 5 bases and the V segment lost 5 bases, leaving 13 bases of the junction unmatched. The CDR3 length is 16 residues. Germline CDR1 KGHSH, CDR2 LQKENI. The chain's CDR3 is CASSSDRGGSRTEAFF. The CDR3 nucleotides read TGTGCCAGCTCATCTGACAGGGGAGGTTCTAGGACTGAAGCTTTCTTT.

The V call is TRBV4-3, the J call TRBJ1-1; D is possibly TRBD1 (6 bases). V shed 1 base and J shed 0 bases, with 9 bases lying between them. The CDR3 has 15 residues. CDR1 and CDR2 (germline): LGHNA, YSLEER. The CDR3 is CASSQGTVMNTEAFF. CDR3 bases: TGCGCCAGCAGCCAAGGGACAGTAATGAACACTGAAGCTTTCTTT.

The chain employs TRBV19 and TRBJ2-1; D unclear. CDR3 length: 15 amino acids. V was shortened by 5 bases and J by 4 bases, with 15 bases between the two germline ends. CDR1 and CDR2 (germline): LNHDA, SQIVND (reference sequence). In DNA, the CDR3 is TGTGCCAGTAGTGTTGACCCTAAAGGTTACAATGAGCAGTTCTTC. It is translated as CASSVDPKGYNEQFF. The whole variable domain, filled in from reference TRBV19 and TRBJ2-1, reads DGGITQSPKYLFRKEGQNVTLSCEQNLNHDAMYWYRQDPGQGLRLIYYSQIVNDFQKGDIAEGYSVSREKKESFPLTVTSAQKNPTAFYLCASSVDPKGYNEQFFGPGTRLTVL.

This clone showed up just once. V is TRBV19 and J is TRBJ2-1; 7 bases fit TRBD2. In germline, CDR1 is LNHDA, CDR2 SQIVND (reference sequence). V was clipped by 1 base and J by 10 bases; unmatched bases: 10. This CDR3 spans 15 amino acids. CDR3 amino acids: CASSIGLGGSGEQFF. As DNA, the CDR3 is TGTGCCAGTAGTATAGGGCTCGGCGGGAGTGGGGAGCAGTTCTTC.